This entry lists 12 T cell receptor beta chains sequenced from one sample in a study of Ad26.COV2.S vaccination and SARS-CoV-2 variants. Treatment here: some 20 received Ad26.COV2.S at low or high dose, single or two shots; 5 received placebo; per-sample allocation not given. The study sampled participants on day 63 after the first vaccine or placebo injection. TCRdb's copy holds only in-frame clones and misses some; the assay was immunoSEQ multiplex PCR. The data hold about half a million clones, with roughly 87% observed a single time. The source was peripheral blood, collected in a trial of Ad26.COV2.S vaccine versus placebo. The receptors here all came from a person between 18 and 65 years old who received the Ad26.COV2.S COVID-19 vaccine or a placebo.

The chain combines TRBV27 with TRBJ2-7, with TRBD1 as a possible D gene (6 bases). Germline V gene lookup returns CDR1 MNHEY and CDR2 SMNVEV (reference sequence). V dropped 6 bases and J dropped 1 base, with 16 bases sitting between them. The CDR3 is made up of 15 amino acids. The CDR3 coding sequence is TGTGCCAGCAGAGTAGCTTGGACAGCTTCCTACGAGCAGTACTTC. This encodes CASRVAWTASYEQYF.

This clone was picked up one time. The chain has TRBV6-2 or TRBV6-3 and TRBJ1-2, with no clear D. The CDR3 contains 11 residues. CDR1 and CDR2 from the germline V gene are MNHEY and SVGEGT. Trimming shortened V by 0 bases and J by 10 bases, and 6 bases separated the two germline ends. CDR3 nucleotides: TGTGCCAGCAGTTACTCGGACGCCTACACCTTC. This translates into CASSYSDAYTF.

The chain has TRBV19 and TRBJ2-7, with 7 bases fitting TRBD2. The V gene's germline CDR1 is LNHDA and CDR2 SQIVND (reference sequence). V shed 4 bases, J shed 3 bases, and the junction held 9 bases outside the gene matches. CDR3 length: 15 amino acids. The CDR3 DNA is TGTGCCAGTAGTACCATCGGGCGGGAGCTCTACGAGCAGTACTTC. Protein: CASSTIGRELYEQYF.

The CDR3 bases are TGTGCCAGCTCTTTTAGATCCCCGGGACAGAGCAATCAGCCCCAGCATTTT. Translation gives CASSFRSPGQSNQPQHF. This chain joins TRBV18 and TRBJ1-5, with 7 nucleotides matching TRBD1. V gave up 6 bases and J gave up 1 base; unmatched junction bases: 12. CDR1 is KGHSH, CDR2 LQKENI, per germline. The CDR3 is made up of 17 amino acids.

The chain has TRBV4-3 and TRBJ1-4, with a tentative D call TRBD1 (6 bases). The V gene lost 4 bases and the J gene lost 5 bases, with 11 bases spanning the gap. This CDR3 has 14 amino acids. CDR1 is LGHNA and CDR2 is YSLEER in the germline V gene. CDR3 in DNA: TGCGCCAGCAGCCGATCGGGGGCGAATGAAAAACTGTTTTTT. Translation: CASSRSGANEKLFF.

The chain couples TRBV19 to TRBJ2-2; 7 nucleotides agree with TRBD1. There are 16 residues in the CDR3. Germline V gene sequence: CDR1 LNHDA, CDR2 SQIVND (reference sequence). V was clipped by 7 bases and J by 1 base; unmatched bases: 9. CDR3 sequence reads: CASTDKGQLNTGELFF. CDR3 bases: TGTGCCAGTACCGATAAGGGACAGTTGAACACCGGGGAGCTGTTTTTT.

Here the CDR3 reads CSGIRSHSGELFF. The CDR3 DNA is TGCAGCGGCATTAGGAGCCATTCCGGGGAGCTGTTTTTT. The chain uses TRBV29-1 and TRBJ2-2; D uncertain. The V gene lost 7 bases and the J gene lost 6 bases, with 15 bases spanning the gap. The V gene's germline CDR1 is SQVTM and CDR2 ANQGSEA. The CDR3 is 13 amino acids.

This rearrangement joins TRBV7-3 to TRBJ2-1; D gene uncertain. Trimming cost V 4 bases and J 4 bases, with 8 bases left between them. Germline values: CDR1 SGHTA, CDR2 FQGTGA. The CDR3 covers 13 residues. CDR3 sequence reads: CASSSQGYNEQFF. The CDR3 DNA is TGTGCCAGCAGCTCGCAAGGTTACAATGAGCAGTTCTTC.

The V call is TRBV5-4, the J call TRBJ2-5; no clear D gene. V lost 3 bases to trimming and J lost 0 bases, with 0 bases between them. Germline CDR1 SGHNT, CDR2 YYREEE (reference sequence). The CDR3 sequence is 11 residues long. The CDR3 sequence: CASSYQETQYF. CDR3 nucleotides: TGTGCCAGCAGCTACCAAGAGACCCAGTACTTC.

The rearrangement joins TRBV7-2 to TRBJ2-2, with D unresolved. The CDR3 contains 12 residues. V dropped 2 bases and J dropped 6 bases, with 4 bases sitting between them. Germline loops: CDR1 SGHTA, CDR2 FQGNSA. CDR3 sequence (DNA): TGTGCCAGCAGCTTATTAGCCGGGGAGCTGTTTTTT. Protein product: CASSLLAGELFF.

The chain links TRBV30 to TRBJ1-1; TRBD1 might be the D (5 bases). With 3 bases removed from V and 3 bases from J, the gap between germline ends came to 17 bases. Germline values: CDR1 GTSNPN, CDR2 SVGIG (reference sequence). This CDR3 is 15 amino acids long. The CDR3 DNA follows: TGTGCCTGGAGGTCCCAGGGCAGTTTATACACTGAAGCTTTCTTT. It codes for CAWRSQGSLYTEAFF.

The chain combines TRBV6-5 with TRBJ2-5; 7 nucleotides align to TRBD1. The CDR3 runs to 15 residues. The germline CDR1 and CDR2 sequences are MNHEY and SVGAGI. V was clipped by 11 bases and J by 1 base; unmatched bases: 13. In DNA form, the CDR3 reads TGTGCCTATCGGGACAGATCCTACAGCCAAGAGACCCAGTACTTC. Its translation: CAYRDRSYSQETQYF.